A few counts support the clone carrying this T cell receptor (beta chain). The CDR3 length is 15 residues. Authors' methods: From reference gene primer amplification, estimates of nucleated cell counts were derived. The method was immunoSEQ multiplex PCR; TCRdb's version includes in-frame clones alone and lacks a portion of them. The V and J calls and clone size were taken over from that table, and D and trimming were inferred from the DNA. Here the sample spans about 90,000 clones, roughly 90% being singletons. This sample was taken from a study of blood T cell repertoires in COVID-19. Overall study context: Samples came from the United States, Italy and Spain, spanning acute and convalescent COVID-19.

Patients at the Seattle site were enrolled during active infection and followed longitudinally. The sample comprised peripheral blood. The receptor comes from a man between 50 and 59 years old with COVID-19, enrolled during active disease. The rearrangement joins TRBV21-1 to TRBJ1-2; the D segment call TRBD1 is taken from the table without a DNA check. TRBV21-1 has pseudogene status. In nucleotides, the CDR3 is TGTGCCAGCAGCAAAGATCCCAGACATAACTATGGCTACACCTTC. Amino acid sequence: CASSKDPRHNYGYTF.